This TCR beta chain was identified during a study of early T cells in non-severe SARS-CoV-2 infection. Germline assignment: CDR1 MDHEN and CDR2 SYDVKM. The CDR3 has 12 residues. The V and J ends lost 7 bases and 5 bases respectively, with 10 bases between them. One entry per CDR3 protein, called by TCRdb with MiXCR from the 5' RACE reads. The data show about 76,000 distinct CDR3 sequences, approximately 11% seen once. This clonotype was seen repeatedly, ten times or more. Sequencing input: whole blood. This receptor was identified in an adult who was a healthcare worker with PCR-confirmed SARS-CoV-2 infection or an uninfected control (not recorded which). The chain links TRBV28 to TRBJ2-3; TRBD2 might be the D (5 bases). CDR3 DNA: TGTGCCAGCATCACCAGCGGAGATACGCAGTATTTT. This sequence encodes CASITSGDTQYF.